A single sample gave rise to the 3 T cell receptor beta chains below, sequenced in a study of cytomegalovirus exposure and HLA in healthy donors. The PCR was carried out with 60 Vbeta primers and 13 Jbeta primers. The assay was immunoSEQ multiplex PCR, and TCRdb's table has in-frame clones only and misses some. Found here are 150,000 to 200,000 clones, approximately 80% of them singletons; the top ten hold 2% to 2.5%. The sample consisted of PBMCs. The receptors were sampled from a man in his forties or fifties in good health and CMV-seropositive.

CDR3 sequence: CASSSKETGDGYTF. CDR3 nucleotide sequence: TGCGCCAGCAGCTCGAAGGAGACAGGAGATGGCTACACCTTC. V gene TRBV5-1 combines with J gene TRBJ1-2; possible D gene TRBD1, 6 bases. The CDR3 spans 14 residues. V shed 3 bases and J shed 6 bases, with 15 bases lying between them. Germline loops: CDR1 SGHRS, CDR2 YFSETQ.

The chain has TRBV6-1 and TRBJ1-5; the D gene is possibly TRBD1 (6 bases). Germline-derived CDR1 and CDR2 are MNHNS and SASEGT. CDR3 length: 16 residues. With 1 base removed from V and 0 bases from J, the gap between germline ends came to 10 bases. The CDR3 region has the DNA TGTGCCAGCAGTGAAGGACAGGCTTATAGCAATCAGCCCCAGCATTTT. This gives the protein CASSEGQAYSNQPQHF.

V is TRBV27 and J is TRBJ1-2, with no clear D. The CDR3 has 13 residues. V was cut by 3 bases and J by 6 bases, with 11 bases left in between. CDR1 is MNHEY and CDR2 is SMNVEV in the germline V gene (reference sequence). The CDR3 protein is CASSFSGLDGYTF. Here the CDR3 DNA reads TGTGCCAGCAGTTTCTCCGGTCTCGATGGCTACACCTTC.